The 23 T cell receptor beta chains below were found in one sample sequenced in a study of CD8 T cells in ankylosing spondylitis. Each CDR3 protein is one row after TCRdb ran MiXCR on the 5' RACE reads. The sample lists some 270,000 distinct CDR3 sequences; 32% were seen once. The sample taken for sequencing was blood, either unsorted or a sorted T cell fraction (not recorded which). The receptors were gathered from a male donor with ankylosing spondylitis or in good health (not recorded which).

A few counts support this clonotype. J is TRBJ1-6 and V is TRBV28, with a tentative D call TRBD1 (6 bases). From germline, CDR1 is MDHEN and CDR2 SYDVKM. CDR3 length: 15 residues. Trimming left V 6 bases short and J 10 bases short, with 19 bases between. The CDR3 DNA is TGTGCCAGCAGGGGAATACAGGGCAATGAGTCACCCCTCCACTTT. Protein: CASRGIQGNESPLHF.

The rearrangement joins TRBV7-2 to TRBJ2-3, with TRBD1 as a possible D gene (6 bases). Per germline, CDR1 SGHTA and CDR2 FQGNSA. Trimming shortened V by 1 base and J by 5 bases, and 13 bases separated the two germline ends. This CDR3 contains 15 residues. CDR3 nucleotides: TGTGCCAGCAGCTTAGTCGCAGGGGTGGGAGATACGCAGTATTTT. Its translation: CASSLVAGVGDTQYF.

The gene calls are TRBV7-9 and TRBJ1-1; D is ambiguous. CDR1 and CDR2 (germline): SEHNR, FQNEAQ (reference sequence). The CDR3 sequence is 11 residues long. The ends were cut back, 5 bases at V and 3 bases at J, with 4 bases in the middle. Written as DNA, the CDR3 is TGTGCCAGCAGCCCAGACACTGAAGCTTTCTTT. Residues: CASSPDTEAFF.

The rearrangement uses TRBV7-2 and TRBJ1-1, with D unclear. From germline, CDR1 is SGHTA and CDR2 FQGNSA. V dropped 1 base and J dropped 3 bases, with 9 bases sitting between them. This CDR3 spans 14 amino acids. CDR3 coding DNA: TGTGCCAGCAGCTTAGTGCTCGGGGACACTGAAGCTTTCTTT. Protein: CASSLVLGDTEAFF.

This clonotype was recorded once. The genes are TRBV18 and TRBJ2-3; D might be TRBD1 (6 bases). This CDR3 is built from 14 residues. Trimming shortened V by 4 bases and J by 6 bases, and 14 bases separated the two germline ends. Germline CDR1 is KGHSH and CDR2 is LQKENI. The CDR3 loop reads CASSRAGEYDTQYF. CDR3 bases: TGTGCCAGCTCACGGGCAGGGGAATATGATACGCAGTATTTT.

This chain uses TRBV6-1 with TRBJ1-5; the match to TRBD1 covers 9 bases. Germline CDR1 is MNHNS and CDR2 is SASEGT. The J segment lost 5 bases and the V segment lost 7 bases, leaving 6 bases of the junction unmatched. The CDR3 length is 14 residues. This CDR3 reads CASKGQGRHQPQHF. In nucleotides, the CDR3 is TGTGCCAGCAAAGGACAGGGGCGACATCAGCCCCAGCATTTT.

This clonotype was counted only a few times. The chain carries TRBV20-1 and TRBJ2-7; 8 bases map to TRBD1. V gave up 3 bases and J gave up 6 bases; unmatched junction bases: 10. The CDR3 has 14 residues. Germline V gives CDR1 DFQATT, CDR2 SNEGSKA (reference sequence). The DNA of the CDR3 is TGCAGTGCTAGGGGACAGGTTAGAGCGGGCGAGCAGTACTTC. It specifies CSARGQVRAGEQYF.

This clonotype was picked up a small number of times. The rearrangement uses TRBV19 and TRBJ2-2; D unresolved. CDR1 is LNHDA and CDR2 is SQIVND in the germline V gene (reference sequence). CDR3 size: 14 residues. Trimming took 3 bases from V and 1 from J, leaving 6 bases between them. The CDR3, as DNA: TGTGCCAGTAGTATCGGATTGAACACCGGGGAGCTGTTTTTT. Translating gives CASSIGLNTGELFF.

CDR3 in amino acids: CASSLGGGTGELFF. CDR3 coding DNA: TGTGCCAGCAGCTTAGGGGGCGGCACCGGGGAGCTGTTTTTT. The V gene is TRBV7-6, the J gene TRBJ2-2; tentative D call: TRBD1 (5 bases). Per the germline V gene, CDR1 is SGHVS and CDR2 is FNYEAQ. The V gene lost 1 base and the J gene lost 4 bases, with 7 bases spanning the gap. The CDR3 extends over 14 amino acids.

The V gene is TRBV10-3, the J gene TRBJ2-1; no definite D call. Trimming cost V 10 bases and J 1 base, with 5 bases left between them. CDR1 is ENHRY, CDR2 SYGVKD, per germline. CDR3 length: 11 residues. Here the CDR3 reads CASNSYNEQFF. The DNA for the CDR3 is TGTGCCAGCAATTCCTACAATGAGCAGTTCTTC.

The V call is TRBV20-1, the J call TRBJ1-3, with unresolved D. Trimming removed 0 bases from V and 0 bases from J, with 12 bases in between. Germline assignment: CDR1 DFQATT and CDR2 SNEGSKA (reference sequence). The CDR3 spans 16 residues. The CDR3 region has the DNA TGCAGTGCTAGAGATGATTTGGCCTACTCTGGAAACACCATATATTTT. Translated, it gives CSARDDLAYSGNTIYF.

This clonotype was counted ten times or more. This chain uses TRBV20-1 with TRBJ2-2, with D maybe TRBD1 (5 bases). Trimming took 3 bases from V and 0 from J, leaving 17 bases between them. Germline V gene data show CDR1 as DFQATT and CDR2 as SNEGSKA (reference sequence). The CDR3 totals 17 residues. Here the CDR3 reads CSASPGRAISNTGELFF. CDR3 nucleotide sequence: TGCAGTGCTAGTCCGGGCAGGGCGATCTCGAACACCGGGGAGCTGTTTTTT.

In its sample, this clonotype was seen once. The chain couples TRBV30 to TRBJ2-3; D is tentatively TRBD1 or TRBD2 (5 bases each). Germline V gene data show CDR1 as GTSNPN and CDR2 as SVGIG (reference sequence). The length of the CDR3 is 10 residues. V lost 8 bases and J lost 9, with 12 bases in between. The DNA for the CDR3 is TGTGCCCGGGACCGCCCCACGCAGTATTTT. Translation: CARDRPTQYF.

The V call is TRBV20-1, the J call TRBJ1-4; D perhaps matches TRBD1 (5 bases). Deletions cut 4 bases from V and 8 bases from J, with 14 bases between. CDR1 is DFQATT, CDR2 SNEGSKA, per germline (reference sequence). This CDR3 region has 13 residues. CDR3 in DNA: TGCAGTGCTAAAATCGGGGGTAGGGAAAAACTGTTTTTT. Protein sequence: CSAKIGGREKLFF.

The V call is TRBV7-9, the J call TRBJ2-7; 10 bases agree with TRBD1. Germline CDR1 and CDR2: SEHNR and FQNEAQ (reference sequence). The CDR3 loop spans 14 amino acids. V trimming: 5 bases; J trimming: 3 bases; junction bases outside the gene matches: 4. Here the CDR3 reads CASSHDRGLYEQYF. DNA for the CDR3: TGTGCCAGCAGCCACGACAGGGGGCTCTACGAGCAGTACTTC.

This rearrangement joins TRBV25-1 to TRBJ1-1; D is uncertain. The germline gives CDR1 MGHDK, CDR2 SYGVNS. The V and J ends lost 3 bases and 5 bases respectively, with 19 bases between them. CDR3 length: 16 amino acids. The CDR3 nucleotides read TGTGCCAGCAGTGATGTCATCCCGCGGGAAGGGACTGAAGCTTTCTTT. Translation: CASSDVIPREGTEAFF.

The J gene is TRBJ2-5, the V gene TRBV20-1; D not certain. With 5 bases removed from V and 3 bases from J, the gap between germline ends came to 10 bases. Germline V CDR1 and CDR2: DFQATT, SNEGSKA (reference sequence). The length of the CDR3 is 12 residues. CDR3 residues: CSAGGRKETQYF. In nucleotides, the CDR3 is TGCAGTGCTGGTGGACGTAAAGAGACCCAGTACTTC.

This clonotype was seen at least ten times. The chain combines TRBV20-1 with TRBJ2-1; TRBD2 agrees at 8 bases. This CDR3 contains 14 residues. Unmatched junction bases numbered 5, after V lost 3 bases and J lost 4 bases. CDR1 DFQATT and CDR2 SNEGSKA come from the germline V gene (reference sequence). CDR3: CSARGGGQYNEQFF. CDR3 DNA: TGCAGTGCTAGGGGCGGGGGGCAATACAATGAGCAGTTCTTC.

The V and J genes are TRBV20-1 and TRBJ1-3; D is possibly TRBD1 (5 bases). Germline V gene data show CDR1 as DFQATT and CDR2 as SNEGSKA (reference sequence). This CDR3 region has 15 residues. V was shortened by 3 bases and J by 0 bases, with 12 bases between the two germline ends. This CDR3 reads CSARGRLSSGNTIYF. In DNA form, the CDR3 reads TGCAGTGCTAGGGGGCGCCTGAGCTCTGGAAACACCATATATTTT.

CDR3 coding DNA: TGTGCCAGCAGGCAGGGGGACGTTCAGCCCCAGCATTTT. As protein: CASRQGDVQPQHF. The chain employs TRBV28 and TRBJ1-5; 7 nucleotides agree with TRBD1. The CDR3 loop spans 13 amino acids. Trimming cost V 6 bases and J 6 bases; bases outside gene matches: 5. Germline lookup yields CDR1 MDHEN and CDR2 SYDVKM.

This chain uses TRBV29-1 with TRBJ1-1; D call uncertain. Germline CDR1 SQVTM, CDR2 ANQGSEA. V was cut by 5 bases and J by 0 bases, with 7 bases left in between. The CDR3 sequence is 12 residues long. DNA of the CDR3: TGCAGCGTTAGATCTGTGAACACTGAAGCTTTCTTT. The encoded protein is CSVRSVNTEAFF.

This chain joins TRBV20-1 and TRBJ1-4; 8 nucleotides agree with TRBD1. CDR1 DFQATT and CDR2 SNEGSKA come from the germline V gene (reference sequence). The CDR3 is made up of 18 amino acids. V lost 0 bases and J lost 6; bases outside the gene matches: 15. CDR3 nucleotides: TGCAGTGCTAGAGATTATCACCGGCGACAGGGGATAGATGAAAAACTGTTTTTT. Translating gives CSARDYHRRQGIDEKLFF.

This chain connects TRBV12-3 or TRBV12-4 to TRBJ2-7, with D maybe TRBD1 (5 bases). V was pared by 4 bases and J by 1 base, with 11 bases between. This CDR3 has 14 residues. The CDR3: CASSSRTQSYEQYF. The CDR3 region has the DNA TGTGCCAGCAGTTCCCGGACACAATCCTACGAGCAGTACTTC.